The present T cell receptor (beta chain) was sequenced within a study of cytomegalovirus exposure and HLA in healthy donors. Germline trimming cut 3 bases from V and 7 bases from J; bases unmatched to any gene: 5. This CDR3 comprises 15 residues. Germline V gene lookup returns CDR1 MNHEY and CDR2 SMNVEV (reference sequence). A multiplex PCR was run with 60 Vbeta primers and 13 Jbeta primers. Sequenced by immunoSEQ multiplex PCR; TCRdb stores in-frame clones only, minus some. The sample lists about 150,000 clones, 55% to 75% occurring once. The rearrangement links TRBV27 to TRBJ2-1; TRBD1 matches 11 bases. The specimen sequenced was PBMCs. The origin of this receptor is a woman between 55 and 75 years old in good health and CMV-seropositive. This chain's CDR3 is CASSLGTGGWNEQFF. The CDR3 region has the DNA TGTGCCAGCAGTTTGGGGACAGGGGGGTGGAATGAGCAGTTCTTC.